These 17 T cell receptor beta chains came from one sample sequenced in a study of Graves' ophthalmopathy and Graves' hyperthyroidism. Transcripts of RNA were the source for amplifying TCR beta CDR3 regions. A first-round RT-PCR used HTBI primers, followed by a second-round multiplex PCR. TCRdb re-derived calls from the multiplex PCR reads in MiXCR, one entry per CDR3 protein. The sample gives over a million distinct CDR3 sequences, 35% to 40% of which show up once; 8.5% to 14% is in the top ten. Sample: peripheral blood or thyroid tissue (not recorded which). Every receptor here comes from an adult man with Graves' hyperthyroidism.

This clonotype has more than one count but fewer than ten. V usage is TRBV4-1 and J usage is TRBJ1-4; D gene ambiguous. The CDR3 spans 15 residues. V lost 1 base, J lost 7 bases, and 13 bases lay in between. CDR1 and CDR2 (germline): MGHRA, YSYEKL. The CDR3 DNA reads as TGCGCCAGCAGCCAAGTACCCGACCCGGGTGAAAAACTGTTTTTT. It translates to CASSQVPDPGEKLFF.

Regarding this clonotype: A read error is possible here, since a much larger clone lies one base away. The chain carries TRBV9 and TRBJ2-7; D unresolved. Germline CDR1 SGDLS, CDR2 YYNGEE. This CDR3 is built from 10 residues. The CDR3 DNA reads as TGTGCCAGCAGGATGTCCGAGCGGTACTTC. It specifies CASRMSERYF.

This clonotype turned up a few times. The gene calls are TRBV6-1 and TRBJ2-5; 9 bases map to TRBD2. CDR1 is MNHNS, CDR2 SASEGT, per germline. The CDR3 loop spans 16 amino acids. With 5 bases clipped from V and 3 bases from J, the junction kept 10 bases outside the gene matches. CDR3 in DNA: TGTGCCAGCAGTTACTCCCTAGCGGGGACCAAAGAGACCCAGTACTTC. It encodes CASSYSLAGTKETQYF.

Ten or more counts support this clonotype. V is TRBV5-1 and J is TRBJ1-4; D is unresolved. V dropped 4 bases and J dropped 3 bases, with 7 bases sitting between them. Germline-derived CDR1 and CDR2 are SGHRS and YFSETQ. The CDR3 has 13 residues. CDR3 loop: CASSGGPNEKLFF. The CDR3 nucleotides read TGCGCCAGCAGCGGTGGACCTAATGAAAAACTGTTTTTT.

This chain connects TRBV10-3 to TRBJ1-4; TRBD1 might be the D (6 bases). V was trimmed by 2 bases and J by 5 bases, leaving 18 bases between them. Looked up from germline, CDR1 is ENHRY and CDR2 is SYGVKD. CDR3 size: 17 residues. CDR3 sequence: CAISEATSGGPNEKLFF. Here the CDR3 DNA reads TGTGCCATCAGTGAGGCGACTAGCGGGGGGCCCAATGAAAAACTGTTTTTT.

This clonotype has at least ten counts. The chain has TRBV13 and TRBJ1-2, with D possibly TRBD1 on 6 matching bases. Trimming cost V 0 bases and J 1 base, with 9 bases left between them. The CDR3 length is 15 residues. Germline assignment: CDR1 PRHDT and CDR2 FYEKMQ (reference sequence). The CDR3 coding sequence is TGTGCCAGCAGCTTAGGGGCACAGGGTAACTATGGCTACACCTTC. Protein: CASSLGAQGNYGYTF.

This sequence joins TRBV5-4 and TRBJ1-1; D possibly corresponds to TRBD1 (5 bases). V dropped 4 bases and J dropped 6 bases, with 16 bases sitting between them. The length of the CDR3 is 14 residues. The germline V gene has CDR1 SGHNT and CDR2 YYREEE (reference sequence). Written as DNA, the CDR3 is TGTGCCAGCAGCATACGGGGGTTGTTCGCTGAAGCTTTCTTT. As protein: CASSIRGLFAEAFF.

The J gene is TRBJ2-5, the V gene TRBV7-9, with D possibly being TRBD1 (7 bases). The end of the DNA is better explained by TRBJ2-7, so the J call may be wrong. CDR3 length equals 14 residues. Germline V gene lookup returns CDR1 SEHNR and CDR2 FQNEAQ (reference sequence). CDR3 DNA: TGTGCCAGCAGCTTACGACAGGGACTCGGCGAGCAGTACTTC. Amino acid sequence: CASSLRQGLGEQYF.

This clonotype has ten or more counts. J is TRBJ1-2 and V is TRBV7-9; 7 bases line up with TRBD1. In germline, CDR1 is SEHNR, CDR2 FQNEAQ (reference sequence). The V segment lost 0 bases and the J segment 8 bases; nucleotides outside the gene matches: 12. CDR3 size: 16 residues. In DNA form, the CDR3 reads TGTGCCAGCAGCTTAGCGTTGGACAGGAGGACTGGAGGCTACACCTTC. Protein product: CASSLALDRRTGGYTF.

The chain employs TRBV25-1 and TRBJ1-5, with 9 bases that match TRBD1. The junction had 2 bases not matched to a gene; V was cut back by 8 bases and J by 0 bases. Germline V gene data show CDR1 as MGHDK and CDR2 as SYGVNS. CDR3 size: 14 residues. CDR3 coding DNA: TGTGCCAGCGTGGACAGGGGTAGCAATCAGCCCCAGCATTTT. It is translated as CASVDRGSNQPQHF.

The gene calls are TRBV12-5 and TRBJ2-5; no clear D. V gave up 1 base and J gave up 0 bases, with 3 bases separating them. The CDR3 consists of 13 residues. CDR1 LGHNT and CDR2 FRNRAP come from the germline V gene. CDR3 in DNA: TGTGCTAGTGGTTTGGCTAACCAAGAGACCCAGTACTTC. Its protein is CASGLANQETQYF.

This clonotype was detected ten times or more. V is TRBV7-9 and J is TRBJ1-4; possible D gene TRBD1, 6 bases. CDR1 SEHNR and CDR2 FQNEAQ come from the germline V gene (reference sequence). V lost 7 bases and J 6 bases, leaving 18 bases between the germline ends. CDR3 length equals 15 residues. The DNA for the CDR3 is TGTGCCAGCAACAAAGGATTCGGGGGCGATGAAAAACTGTTTTTT. It specifies CASNKGFGGDEKLFF.

J is TRBJ1-5 and V is TRBV28; D is perhaps TRBD1 (6 bases). The germline gives CDR1 MDHEN, CDR2 SYDVKM. This CDR3 comprises 15 residues. With 6 bases removed from V and 2 bases from J, the gap between germline ends came to 14 bases. For the CDR3, the DNA is TGTGCCAGCAGACCCACAGGGTACGGCAATCAGCCCCAGCATTTT. The encoded protein is CASRPTGYGNQPQHF. The variable domain in full, completed from reference TRBV28 and TRBJ1-5, reads DVKVTQSSRYLVKRTGEKVFLECVQDMDHENMFWYRQDPGLGLRLIYFSYDVKMKEKGDIPEGYSVSREKKERFSLILESASTNQTSMYLCASRPTGYGNQPQHFGDGTRLSIL.

This clonotype was seen repeatedly, ten times or more. The chain combines TRBV20-1 with TRBJ2-5, with a possible D match to TRBD2 (5 bases). Germline V gene data show CDR1 as DFQATT and CDR2 as SNEGSKA (reference sequence). Trimming took 6 bases from V and 7 from J, leaving 15 bases between them. The CDR3 contains 12 residues. In nucleotides, the CDR3 is TGCAGTGCCGTCGACTTTCGGGGGACCCAGTACTTC. Amino acid sequence: CSAVDFRGTQYF.

In this sample, this clonotype turned up many times. The chain carries TRBV7-8 and TRBJ2-7; D tentatively reads TRBD1 or TRBD2 (5 bases each). This CDR3 region has 16 residues. Germline loops: CDR1 SGHVS, CDR2 FQNEAQ. V was shortened by 1 base and J by 2 bases, with 15 bases between the two germline ends. CDR3 residues: CASSLGGADTAYEQYF. The CDR3, as DNA: TGTGCCAGCAGCTTAGGCGGAGCGGACACGGCCTACGAGCAGTACTTC.

This clonotype was counted at least ten times. The CDR3 DNA is TGTGCCAGTAGTATATCTTATCAGCCCCAGCATTTT. Its translation: CASSISYQPQHF. The chain carries TRBV19 and TRBJ1-5, with D unclear. CDR1 is LNHDA, CDR2 SQIVND, per germline (reference sequence). CDR3 size: 12 residues. Trimming took 2 bases from V and 5 from J, leaving 4 bases between them.

This clonotype was detected ten times or more. The J gene is TRBJ1-6, the V gene TRBV7-2; weak D call: TRBD1 (5 bases). V was pared by 7 bases and J by 6 bases, with 16 bases between. The germline V gene has CDR1 SGHTA and CDR2 FQGNSA. This CDR3 contains 15 residues. CDR3 nucleotides: TGTGCCAGCACCGCGGGGGACCGGGTTAATTCACCCCTCCACTTT. Amino acid sequence: CASTAGDRVNSPLHF.